This T cell receptor (beta chain) was recovered during a study of Ad26.COV2.S vaccination and SARS-CoV-2 variants. At the level of the study: Doses of Ad26.COV2.S were injected into muscle once or twice, 56 days apart.

CDR1 is LGHDT and CDR2 is YNNKEL in the germline V gene (reference sequence). V dropped 2 bases and J dropped 4 bases, with 11 bases sitting between them. CDR3 size: 14 residues. The treatment here: some 20 received Ad26.COV2.S at low or high dose, single or two shots; 5 received placebo; per-sample allocation not given. Material that was analyzed had been drawn on day 63 after the first vaccine or placebo injection. Cohort 1b enrolled adults aged 18-55 years in Boston. Sequencing was performed with immunoSEQ multiplex PCR; in TCRdb, only in-frame clones are kept and a portion is missing. The sample records hundreds of thousands of clones, more than 75% being singletons. Overall study results and limits: Placebo recipients trailed vaccine recipients in spike-specific TCR breadth.

On this clone itself: Antigen: not known.

The chain is built from TRBV3-1 (or the pseudogene TRBV3-2) and TRBJ1-1; possibly TRBD1 for D (5 bases). Sequences were derived from peripheral blood, sampled in a trial of Ad26.COV2.S vaccine versus placebo. The sequence came from a person aged 18-65 years who received the Ad26.COV2.S COVID-19 vaccine or a placebo. The CDR3 bases are TGTGCCAGCAGCCAAATCCCAAGGGGCACTGAAGCTTTCTTT. It yields the protein CASSQIPRGTEAFF.